One and the same sample provided the 20 T cell receptor beta chains below, sequenced in a study of response to subunit inactivated influenza vaccine. TCRdb recomputed calls from the RT-PCR reads with MiXCR, one row per CDR3 protein. The sample has approximately 530,000 distinct CDR3 sequences; approximately 7.2% are singletons. The source was PBMCs from blood, collected roughly 24 months after vaccination. The source of these receptors is a man in his fifties or sixties who received an inactivated influenza vaccine.

This clonotype turned up a few times. The rearrangement links TRBV30 to TRBJ2-3; the match to TRBD2 covers 14 bases. The CDR3 spans 16 residues. Germline assignment: CDR1 GTSNPN and CDR2 SVGIG (reference sequence). J was trimmed by 5 bases and V by 5 bases; bases with no gene match: 9. CDR3 coding DNA: TGTGCCTGGGTCCTAGGACTAGCGGGAGGAGGAGATACGCAGTATTTT. Translated, it gives CAWVLGLAGGGDTQYF.

The sample holds many counts of this clonotype. The chain links TRBV5-1 to TRBJ2-3; D remains unclear. Germline values: CDR1 SGHRS, CDR2 YFSETQ. V was shortened by 1 base and J by 5 bases, with 14 bases between the two germline ends. This CDR3 comprises 15 residues. The CDR3 nucleotides are TGCGCCAGCAGCTTGACCACTGGGGTGGAAGATACGCAGTATTTT. Residues: CASSLTTGVEDTQYF.

This clonotype was observed a handful of times. The rearrangement uses TRBV12-3 or TRBV12-4 and TRBJ2-3; 12 bases agree with TRBD1. The junction had 6 bases not matched to a gene; V was cut back by 6 bases and J by 2 bases. This CDR3 has 16 residues. Here the CDR3 reads CASSSPGQGATDTQYF. The CDR3 region has the DNA TGTGCCAGCAGCTCACCGGGACAGGGGGCCACAGATACGCAGTATTTT.

The chain carries TRBV27 and TRBJ2-1; D is uncertain. CDR1 is MNHEY, CDR2 SMNVEV, per germline (reference sequence). The CDR3 covers 13 residues. The V gene lost 2 bases and the J gene lost 6 bases, with 8 bases spanning the gap. CDR3 in DNA: TGTGCCAGCAGTTTAGTAGGGCTCAATGAGCAGTTCTTC. This sequence encodes CASSLVGLNEQFF.

This clonotype was observed a few times. The CDR3 DNA follows: TGTGCCAGCAGCCAATCCTCGATCCAGCAGTACTTC. Protein sequence: CASSQSSIQQYF. The genes are TRBV3-1 and TRBJ2-7; D ambiguous. The germline gives CDR1 LGHDT, CDR2 YNNKEL (reference sequence). The germline V and J ends were trimmed by 2 bases and 8 bases, with 10 bases remaining between them. The CDR3 consists of 12 residues.

J is TRBJ1-2 and V is TRBV5-6; perhaps TRBD1 as D (6 bases). Germline V gives CDR1 SGHDT, CDR2 YYEEEE. This CDR3 is built from 14 residues. With 4 bases removed from V and 0 bases from J, the gap between germline ends came to 10 bases. The CDR3 nucleotides read TGTGCCAGCAGCGCCCGGGACACTAACTATGGCTACACCTTC. Amino acid sequence: CASSARDTNYGYTF.

J is TRBJ2-1 and V is TRBV9; perhaps TRBD2 as D (6 bases). This CDR3 region has 13 residues. Germline values: CDR1 SGDLS, CDR2 YYNGEE. The V end was cut by 3 bases, the J end by 9 bases, with 13 bases between. The CDR3 sequence is CASSAPRRAEQFF. CDR3 nucleotide sequence: TGTGCCAGCAGCGCCCCGAGGAGGGCTGAGCAGTTCTTC.

The table lists this clonotype with a few counts. The J gene is TRBJ2-3, the V gene TRBV20-1, with 11 bases matching TRBD1. The CDR3 is made up of 17 amino acids. Germline lookup yields CDR1 DFQATT and CDR2 SNEGSKA (reference sequence). With V trimmed by 4 bases and J by 1 base, 10 bases remained unmatched. The CDR3 region has the DNA TGCAGTGCTAAAGGACAGGGGGCATTCGGCGGCACAGATACGCAGTATTTT. Its translation is CSAKGQGAFGGTDTQYF.

This clonotype was detected a few times. The chain combines TRBV5-4 with TRBJ2-6; 10 bases map to TRBD2. The germline gives CDR1 SGHNT, CDR2 YYREEE (reference sequence). Unmatched junction bases numbered 4, after V lost 4 bases and J lost 3 bases. This CDR3 spans 16 amino acids. CDR3 coding DNA: TGTGCCAGCAGCGCTAGCGGGAGAAGTGGGGCCAACGTCCTGACTTTC. Its protein product is CASSASGRSGANVLTF.

This clonotype was seen repeatedly, ten times or more. V usage is TRBV28 and J usage is TRBJ2-7; 8 nucleotides match TRBD2. Germline lookup yields CDR1 MDHEN and CDR2 SYDVKM. This CDR3 has 14 amino acids. V was pared by 6 bases and J by 0 bases, with 4 bases of the junction left unmatched. CDR3 nucleotide sequence: TGTGCCAGCAGCCCAGCGGGAGCCTCCTACGAGCAGTACTTC. Its protein is CASSPAGASYEQYF.

J is TRBJ2-5 and V is TRBV5-1, with 10 bases identical to TRBD2. The germline CDR1 and CDR2 sequences are SGHRS and YFSETQ. There are 16 residues in the CDR3. Germline trimming cut 2 bases from V and 2 bases from J; bases unmatched to any gene: 6. The CDR3 reads CASSLASGSGQETQYF. For the CDR3, the DNA is TGCGCCAGCAGCTTAGCTAGCGGGAGTGGACAAGAGACCCAGTACTTC.

This clonotype was observed at least ten times. The V call is TRBV2, the J call TRBJ1-1; D unresolved. The CDR3 consists of 12 residues. CDR1 SNHLY and CDR2 FYNNEI come from the germline V gene. V was shortened by 6 bases and J by 10 bases, with 15 bases between the two germline ends. The CDR3 reads CASRGTPHGAFF. The CDR3 DNA reads TGTGCCAGCAGGGGCACCCCCCACGGAGCTTTCTTT. The whole variable domain, remainder taken from reference TRBV2 and TRBJ1-1, is EPEVTQTPSHQVTQMGQEVILRCVPISNHLYFYWYRQILGQKVEFLVSFYNNEISEKSEIFDDQFSVERPDGSNFTLKIRSTKLEDSAMYFCASRGTPHGAFFGQGTRLTVV.

The V call is TRBV11-2, the J call TRBJ2-5; weak D call: TRBD2 (5 bases). This CDR3 has 15 amino acids. With 1 base removed from V and 2 bases from J, the gap between germline ends came to 11 bases. From germline, CDR1 is SGHAT and CDR2 FQNNGV. The CDR3 nucleotides read TGTGCCAGCAGCTTAGGCGGGTCGGCACAAGAGACCCAGTACTTC. It yields the protein CASSLGGSAQETQYF.

This clonotype appeared many times. The chain recombines TRBV28 with TRBJ2-1, with 9 bases matching TRBD2. The germline CDR1 and CDR2 sequences are MDHEN and SYDVKM. There are 17 residues in the CDR3. The J segment lost 1 base and the V segment lost 6 bases, leaving 10 bases of the junction unmatched. The CDR3 is CASSLTLAGMSYNEQFF. The CDR3 DNA sequence: TGTGCCAGCAGCCTTACGCTAGCGGGGATGTCCTACAATGAGCAGTTCTTC.

The gene calls are TRBV7-3 and TRBJ2-1; TRBD2 aligns across 8 bases. This CDR3 is built from 15 residues. CDR1 SGHTA and CDR2 FQGTGA come from the germline V gene. Trimming took 2 bases from V and 7 from J; bases not matched to a gene: 7. This CDR3 is CASSLLGTSPNEQFF. The CDR3, as DNA: TGTGCCAGCAGCTTATTGGGGACTAGTCCAAATGAGCAGTTCTTC. Full variable domain (outside the CDR3, taken from reference TRBV7-3 and TRBJ2-1): GAGVSQTPSNKVTEKGKYVELRCDPISGHTALYWYRQSLGQGPEFLIYFQGTGAADDSGLPNDRFFAVRPEGSVSTLKIQRTERGDSAVYLCASSLLGTSPNEQFFGPGTRLTVL.

This sequence joins TRBV9 and TRBJ1-1; maybe TRBD1 (5 bases). The V and J ends lost 0 bases and 4 bases respectively, with 10 bases between them. The CDR3 runs 14 residues. CDR1 SGDLS and CDR2 YYNGEE come from the germline V gene. This CDR3 reads CASSVERGGTEAFF. The CDR3 DNA is TGTGCCAGCAGCGTAGAAAGGGGAGGCACTGAAGCTTTCTTT.

The V and J genes are TRBV18 and TRBJ1-1, with D hard to call. This CDR3 spans 15 amino acids. V was clipped by 4 bases and J by 1 base, with 13 bases between them. Germline lookup yields CDR1 KGHSH and CDR2 LQKENI. The CDR3 reads CASSLNREGNTEAFF. In DNA, the CDR3 is TGTGCCAGCTCACTAAACCGTGAGGGGAACACTGAAGCTTTCTTT.

This clonotype was observed at least ten times. The rearrangement uses TRBV7-8 and TRBJ2-2, with D tentatively TRBD1 or TRBD2 (5 bases each). Germline CDR1 SGHVS, CDR2 FQNEAQ. The length of the CDR3 is 20 residues. The V end was cut by 0 bases, the J end by 6 bases, with 26 bases between. This chain's CDR3 is CASSLANLEGLGRGPGELFF. The CDR3 nucleotides are TGTGCCAGCAGCTTAGCGAATCTTGAGGGTTTAGGCCGGGGACCCGGGGAGCTGTTTTTT.

This clonotype has just a few counts. The chain has TRBV20-1 and TRBJ1-2; 8 bases match TRBD1. With 4 bases clipped from V and 4 bases from J, the junction kept 14 bases outside the gene matches. The germline CDR1 and CDR2 sequences are DFQATT and SNEGSKA (reference sequence). CDR3 length: 16 residues. The CDR3 DNA follows: TGCAGTGCTACACCGGGTCAGGGGGCGCCAATCTATGGCTACACCTTC. It codes for CSATPGQGAPIYGYTF.

This clonotype was detected many times. The chain uses TRBV5-1 and TRBJ2-4; D might be TRBD1 or TRBD2, each matching 5 bases. The CDR3 covers 15 residues. V was pared by 1 base and J by 1 base, with 9 bases between. The germline V gene has CDR1 SGHRS and CDR2 YFSETQ. This chain's CDR3 is CASSLKGTAKNIQYF. The DNA of the CDR3 is TGCGCCAGCAGCTTGAAAGGGACGGCCAAAAACATTCAGTACTTC.